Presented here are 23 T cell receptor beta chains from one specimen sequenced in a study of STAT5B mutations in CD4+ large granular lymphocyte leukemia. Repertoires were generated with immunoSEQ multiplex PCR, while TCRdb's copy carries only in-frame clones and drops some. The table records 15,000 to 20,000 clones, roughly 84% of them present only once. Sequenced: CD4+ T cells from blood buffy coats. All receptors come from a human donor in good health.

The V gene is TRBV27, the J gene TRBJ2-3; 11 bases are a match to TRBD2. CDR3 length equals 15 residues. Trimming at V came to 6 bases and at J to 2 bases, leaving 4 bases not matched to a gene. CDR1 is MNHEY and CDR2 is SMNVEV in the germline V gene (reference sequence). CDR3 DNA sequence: TGTGCCAGCAGCCCTAGCGGGAGGATCACAGATACGCAGTATTTT. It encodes CASSPSGRITDTQYF.

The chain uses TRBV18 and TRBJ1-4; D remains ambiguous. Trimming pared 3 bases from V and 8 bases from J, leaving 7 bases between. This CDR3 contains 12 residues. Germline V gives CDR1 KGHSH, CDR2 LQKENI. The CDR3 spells CASSPSREKLFF. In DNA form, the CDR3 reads TGTGCCAGCTCACCCTCTCGCGAAAAACTGTTTTTT. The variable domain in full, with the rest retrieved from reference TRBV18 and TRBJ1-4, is NAGVMQNPRHLVRRRGQEARLRCSPMKGHSHVYWYRQLPEEGLKFMVYLQKENIIDESGMPKERFSAEFPKEGPSILRIQQVVRGDSAAYFCASSPSREKLFFGSGTQLSVL.

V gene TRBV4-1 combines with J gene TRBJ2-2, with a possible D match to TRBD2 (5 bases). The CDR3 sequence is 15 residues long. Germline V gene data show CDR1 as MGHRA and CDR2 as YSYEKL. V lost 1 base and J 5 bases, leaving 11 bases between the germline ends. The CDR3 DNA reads TGCGCCAGCAGCCAAGGCGGAGGAAGAACCGGGGAGCTGTTTTTT. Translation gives CASSQGGGRTGELFF.

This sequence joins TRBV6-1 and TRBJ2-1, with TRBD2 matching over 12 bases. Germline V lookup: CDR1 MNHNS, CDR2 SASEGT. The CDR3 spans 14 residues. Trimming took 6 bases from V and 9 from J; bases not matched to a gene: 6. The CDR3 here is CASSRTSGIGEQFF. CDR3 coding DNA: TGTGCCAGCAGCCGGACTAGCGGGATAGGTGAGCAGTTCTTC.

The CDR3 spells CASSPGGDTEAFF. CDR3 DNA: TGTGCCAGCTCACCAGGTGGGGACACTGAAGCTTTCTTT. The chain is built from TRBV18 and TRBJ1-1, with no clear D. Looked up from germline, CDR1 is KGHSH and CDR2 is LQKENI. The CDR3 has 13 residues. With 2 bases removed from V and 3 bases from J, the gap between germline ends came to 7 bases.

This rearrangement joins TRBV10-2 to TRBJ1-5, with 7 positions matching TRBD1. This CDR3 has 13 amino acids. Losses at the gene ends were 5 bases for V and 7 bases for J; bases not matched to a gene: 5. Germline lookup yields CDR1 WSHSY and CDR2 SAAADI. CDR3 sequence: CASSPGQAQPQHF. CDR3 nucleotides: TGCGCCAGCAGTCCCGGACAGGCCCAGCCCCAGCATTTT.

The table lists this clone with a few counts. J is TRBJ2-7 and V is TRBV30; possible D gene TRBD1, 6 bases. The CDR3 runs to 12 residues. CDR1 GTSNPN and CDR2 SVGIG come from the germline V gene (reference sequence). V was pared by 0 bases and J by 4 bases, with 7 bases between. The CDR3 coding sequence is TGTGCCTGGAGTGTACAGGGATACGAGCAGTACTTC. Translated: CAWSVQGYEQYF.

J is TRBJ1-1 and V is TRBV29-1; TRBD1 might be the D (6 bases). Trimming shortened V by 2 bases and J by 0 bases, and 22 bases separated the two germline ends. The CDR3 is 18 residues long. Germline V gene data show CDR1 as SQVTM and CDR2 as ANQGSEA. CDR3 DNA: TGCAGCGTTGAACGCAGGGGATTTGAAGGGGGTATGAACACTGAAGCTTTCTTT. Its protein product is CSVERRGFEGGMNTEAFF.

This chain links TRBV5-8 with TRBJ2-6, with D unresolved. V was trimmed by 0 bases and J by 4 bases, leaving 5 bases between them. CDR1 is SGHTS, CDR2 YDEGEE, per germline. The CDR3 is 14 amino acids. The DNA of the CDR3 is TGTGCCAGCAGCTTGGCCGGAGGGGCCAACGTCCTGACTTTC. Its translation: CASSLAGGANVLTF. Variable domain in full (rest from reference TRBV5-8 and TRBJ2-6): EAGVTQSPTHLIKTRGQQATLRCSPISGHTSVYWYQQALGLGLQFLLWYDEGEERNRGNFPPRFSGRQFPNYSSELNVNALELEDSALYLCASSLAGGANVLTFGAGSRLTVL.

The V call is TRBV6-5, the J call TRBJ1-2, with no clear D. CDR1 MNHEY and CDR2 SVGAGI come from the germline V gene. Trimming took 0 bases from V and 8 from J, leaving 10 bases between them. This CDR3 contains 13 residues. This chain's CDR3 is CASSYSSGWGYTF. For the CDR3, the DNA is TGTGCCAGCAGTTACTCGTCCGGGTGGGGCTACACCTTC.

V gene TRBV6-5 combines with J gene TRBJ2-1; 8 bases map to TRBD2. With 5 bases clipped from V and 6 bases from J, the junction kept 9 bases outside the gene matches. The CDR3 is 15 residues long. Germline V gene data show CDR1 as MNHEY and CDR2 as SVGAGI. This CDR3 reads CASSAGLGFLNEQFF. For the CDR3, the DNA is TGTGCCAGCAGTGCGGGACTAGGGTTCCTCAATGAGCAGTTCTTC.

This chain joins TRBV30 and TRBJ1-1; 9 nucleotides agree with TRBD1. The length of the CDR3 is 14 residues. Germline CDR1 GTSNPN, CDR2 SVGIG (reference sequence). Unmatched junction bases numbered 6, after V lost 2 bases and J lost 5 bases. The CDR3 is CAWSPTGGETEAFF. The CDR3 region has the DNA TGTGCCTGGAGTCCGACAGGGGGAGAGACTGAAGCTTTCTTT.

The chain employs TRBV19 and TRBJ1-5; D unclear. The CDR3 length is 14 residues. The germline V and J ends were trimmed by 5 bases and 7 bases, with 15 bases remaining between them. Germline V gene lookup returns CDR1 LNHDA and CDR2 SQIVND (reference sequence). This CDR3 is CASSRQAGRQPQHF. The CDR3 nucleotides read TGTGCCAGTAGTCGCCAGGCGGGTCGGCAGCCCCAGCATTTT.

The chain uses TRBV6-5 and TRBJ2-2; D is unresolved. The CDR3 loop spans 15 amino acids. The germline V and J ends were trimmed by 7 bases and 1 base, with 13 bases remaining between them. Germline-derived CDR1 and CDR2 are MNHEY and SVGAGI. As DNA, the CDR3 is TGTGCCAGCACCCTGAGAGCCGGGAACACCGGGGAGCTGTTTTTT. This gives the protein CASTLRAGNTGELFF.

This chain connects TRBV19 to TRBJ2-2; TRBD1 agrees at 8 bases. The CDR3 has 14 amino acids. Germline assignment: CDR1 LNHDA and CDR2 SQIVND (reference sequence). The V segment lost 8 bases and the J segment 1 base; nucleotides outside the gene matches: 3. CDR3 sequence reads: CASGTGGNTGELFF. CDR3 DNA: TGTGCCAGTGGTACAGGGGGGAACACCGGGGAGCTGTTTTTT. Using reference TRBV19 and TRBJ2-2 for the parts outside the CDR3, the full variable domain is DGGITQSPKYLFRKEGQNVTLSCEQNLNHDAMYWYRQDPGQGLRLIYYSQIVNDFQKGDIAEGYSVSREKKESFPLTVTSAQKNPTAFYLCASGTGGNTGELFFGEGSRLTVL.

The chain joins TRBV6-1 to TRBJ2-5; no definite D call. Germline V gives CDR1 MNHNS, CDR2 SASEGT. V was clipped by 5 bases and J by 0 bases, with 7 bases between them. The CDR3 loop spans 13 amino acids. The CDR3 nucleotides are TGTGCCAGCAGTATAGATTACCAAGAGACCCAGTACTTC. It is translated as CASSIDYQETQYF.

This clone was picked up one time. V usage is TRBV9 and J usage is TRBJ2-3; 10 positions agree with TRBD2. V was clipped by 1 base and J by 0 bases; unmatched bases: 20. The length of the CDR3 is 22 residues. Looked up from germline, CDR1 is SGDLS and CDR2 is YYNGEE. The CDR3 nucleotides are TGTGCCAGCAGCGTAAGTCTTGGGGCTAGCGGGGGAACCCGATCTAGCACAGATACGCAGTATTTT. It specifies CASSVSLGASGGTRSSTDTQYF.

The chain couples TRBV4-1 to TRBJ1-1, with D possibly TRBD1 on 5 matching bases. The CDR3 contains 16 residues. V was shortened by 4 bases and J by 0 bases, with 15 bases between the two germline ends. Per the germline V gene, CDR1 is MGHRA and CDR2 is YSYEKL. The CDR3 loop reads CASSPQWAGLNTEAFF. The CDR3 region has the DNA TGCGCCAGCAGCCCCCAATGGGCAGGGTTGAACACTGAAGCTTTCTTT.

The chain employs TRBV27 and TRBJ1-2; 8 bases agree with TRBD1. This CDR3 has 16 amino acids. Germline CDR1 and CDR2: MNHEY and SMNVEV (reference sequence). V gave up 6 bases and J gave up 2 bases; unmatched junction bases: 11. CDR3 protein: CASSQGWTGTNYGYTF. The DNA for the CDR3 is TGTGCCAGCAGCCAAGGGTGGACAGGGACCAACTATGGCTACACCTTC.

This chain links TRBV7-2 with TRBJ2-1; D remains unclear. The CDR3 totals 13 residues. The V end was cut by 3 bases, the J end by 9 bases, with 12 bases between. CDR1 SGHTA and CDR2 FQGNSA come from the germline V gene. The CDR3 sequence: CASSFVSWTEQFF. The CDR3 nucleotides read TGTGCCAGCAGCTTCGTTAGTTGGACTGAGCAGTTCTTC.

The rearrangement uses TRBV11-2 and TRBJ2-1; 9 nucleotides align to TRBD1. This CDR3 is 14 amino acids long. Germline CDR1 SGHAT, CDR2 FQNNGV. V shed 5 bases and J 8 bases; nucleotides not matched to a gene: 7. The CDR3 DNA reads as TGTGCCAGCAGCCTGGGACAGGGAAACGATGAGCAGTTCTTC. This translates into CASSLGQGNDEQFF.

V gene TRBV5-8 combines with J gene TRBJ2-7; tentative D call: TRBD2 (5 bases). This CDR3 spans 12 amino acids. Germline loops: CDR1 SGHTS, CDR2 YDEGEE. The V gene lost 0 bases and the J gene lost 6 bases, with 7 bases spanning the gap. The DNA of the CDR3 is TGTGCCAGCAGCTTGGAACGGGGCGAGCAGTACTTC. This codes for CASSLERGEQYF.

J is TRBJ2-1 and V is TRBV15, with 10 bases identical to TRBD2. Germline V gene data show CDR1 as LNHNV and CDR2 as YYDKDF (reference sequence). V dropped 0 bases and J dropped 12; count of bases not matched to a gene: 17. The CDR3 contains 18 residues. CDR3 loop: CATSRDVVAGGTNEGQFF. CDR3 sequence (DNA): TGTGCCACCAGCAGAGATGTAGTAGCGGGAGGTACAAATGAGGGGCAGTTCTTC.